The clone carrying this T cell receptor beta chain was seen more than once but under ten times. The sample belongs to a study of blood T cell repertoires in COVID-19. Study overall: Samples taken during acute and convalescent COVID-19 were collected in the United States, Italy and Spain.

The V gene lost 4 bases and the J gene lost 1 base, with 17 bases spanning the gap. The CDR3 has 17 residues. CDR1 is SGDLS, CDR2 YYNGEE, per germline. Per the original data handling: Reference gene primer amplification yielded estimated nucleated cell counts. Method: immunoSEQ multiplex PCR; TCRdb's copy keeps in-frame clones and lacks some. V and J calls and clone size are copied from that table; D and trimming were computed from the DNA. Of about 160,000 clones listed, approximately 92% were seen once; the top ten hold about 4.6%. This receptor was obtained from a man aged 25 to 40 with COVID-19, enrolled during active disease. V gene TRBV9 combines with J gene TRBJ2-2; a weak D match, TRBD2 (6 bases). Sequenced sample: peripheral blood. The CDR3 spells CASSHSNWRGNTGELFF. The CDR3 region has the DNA TGTGCCAGCAGCCATTCCAACTGGAGGGGGAACACCGGGGAGCTGTTTTTT.